These 6 T cell receptor beta chains share one sample of origin, sequenced in a study of cytomegalovirus exposure and HLA in healthy donors (dated 2017 in TCRdb). Library generation was performed with the immunoSEQ multiplex PCR assay. For the multiplex PCR, a mixture combining 60 forward primers for TCR Vbeta segments and 13 reverse primers for TCR Jbeta segments was used. The source is immuneACCESS, and TCRdb retained only in-frame sequences with V and J called. Part of the clones is not carried over; for the studies checked, unresolved V genes explain less than half of this, and the remainder is unexplained. Across this sample there are over 150,000 clones, with roughly 80% seen only once. Roughly 7.7% of the sample lies in the top ten. The sequencing input was PBMCs. Every receptor here comes from a man younger than 45 in good health and CMV-seropositive.

This chain uses TRBV29-1 with TRBJ1-2; no firm D call. The CDR3 is 11 amino acids. Looked up from germline, CDR1 is SQVTM and CDR2 is ANQGSEA. V gave up 6 bases and J gave up 8 bases, with 13 bases separating them. The CDR3 loop reads CSVLRSKGYTF. The CDR3 DNA reads as TGCAGCGTACTGCGTTCTAAAGGCTACACCTTC.

In this sample, this clone turned up once. The chain employs TRBV11-1 and TRBJ2-7; unclear D gene. The CDR3 length is 12 residues. The V end was cut by 1 base, the J end by 5 bases, with 6 bases between. Germline values: CDR1 SGHAT, CDR2 FQDESV (reference sequence). The CDR3 nucleotides read TGTGCCAGCAGCTTAGGACTCAACGAGCAGTACTTC. Its protein is CASSLGLNEQYF.

The table lists this clone with a few counts. The CDR3 loop is CASSLNLGQGSGNTIYF. CDR3 sequence (DNA): TGTGCCAGCAGCCTCAACTTGGGACAGGGCTCGGGAAACACCATATATTTT. The chain carries TRBV4-2 and TRBJ1-3, with TRBD1 identical over 9 bases. The V gene's germline CDR1 is LGHNA and CDR2 YNFKEQ. Unmatched junction bases numbered 11, after V lost 4 bases and J lost 4 bases. CDR3 length: 17 amino acids.

This chain uses TRBV5-4 with TRBJ1-2, with a possible D match to TRBD1 (6 bases). Germline V gene sequence: CDR1 SGHNT, CDR2 YYREEE (reference sequence). The V gene lost 4 bases and the J gene lost 6 bases, with 16 bases spanning the gap. CDR3 length: 14 residues. CDR3 nucleotide sequence: TGTGCCAGCAGCCTTATAGCGGGGGGCCATGGCTACACCTTC. Residues: CASSLIAGGHGYTF.

The chain links TRBV27 to TRBJ2-5; D ambiguous. The end of the DNA fits TRBJ2-7 better, so the J call may be wrong. The CDR3 runs 14 residues. Looked up from germline, CDR1 is MNHEY and CDR2 is SMNVEV (reference sequence). CDR3 coding DNA: TGTGCCAGCAGTCGAGGCCCCAGCTCCTACGAGCAGTACTTC. Translated: CASSRGPSSYEQYF.

V gene TRBV5-1 combines with J gene TRBJ2-3; D possibly corresponds to TRBD1 (6 bases). CDR3 length: 14 residues. Germline V CDR1 and CDR2: SGHRS, YFSETQ. Trimming removed 0 bases at V and 5 bases at J, with 10 bases between. For the CDR3, the DNA is TGCGCCAGCAGCTTGGTAGGGGGTCGAGATACGCAGTATTTT. This codes for CASSLVGGRDTQYF.